The rows below give T cell receptor beta chains drawn from one sample of a study of cytomegalovirus exposure and HLA in healthy donors. TCRdb's table, derived via immunoSEQ multiplex PCR, lists solely in-frame clones and lacks some. The data hold fewer than 250,000 clones, with approximately 82% observed a single time. Sequencing was carried out using PBMCs. These receptors came from a male donor in good health and CMV-seronegative. CDR3s include the opening cysteine and the closing phenylalanine or tryptophan. D genes are given only for firm matches. Expanded clones get a size class; other rows say once, few or many, or leave the size out.

-	TRBD2	15	TRBV18	TRBJ2-3	TGTGCCAGCTCACCACCCCGGCTAGCGGGAGATACGCAGTATTTT	CASSPPRLAGDTQYF
-	TRBD2	16	TRBV5-6	TRBJ2-7	TGTGCCAGCAGCTTGGTGGGACTAGCGGACTCCTACGAGCAGTACTTC	CASSLVGLADSYEQYF
-	TRBD1	15	TRBV27	TRBJ1-1	TGTGCCAGCAGTAAACGAGGGACAGGGAACACTGAAGCTTTCTTT	CASSKRGTGNTEAFF
-	-	13	TRBV30	TRBJ2-7	TGTGCCTGGAGTCCAGGGACACTTTACGAGCAGTACTTC	CAWSPGTLYEQYF
-	-	14	TRBV28	TRBJ2-7	TGTGCCAGCAGTTGGCAGGGGCGAGGGTACGAGCAGTACTTC	CASSWQGRGYEQYF
-	-	15	TRBV28	TRBJ2-2	TGTGCCAGCAGTTTCCGGGGGGCCCGGGCCGGGGAGCTGTTTTTT	CASSFRGARAGELFF
-	TRBD2	15	TRBV5-4	TRBJ2-3	TGTGCCAGCACTCGGACTAGCGACTCCACAGATACGCAGTATTTT	CASTRTSDSTDTQYF
-	TRBD1	14	TRBV18	TRBJ2-5	TGTGCCAGCTCACCCGGGACAGGGTACGAGACCCAGTACTTC	CASSPGTGYETQYF
-	TRBD1	15	TRBV9	TRBJ1-2	TGTGCCAGCAGCTTCCAGGGACAGGGGGACTATGGCTACACCTTC	CASSFQGQGDYGYTF
once	-	13	TRBV29-1	TRBJ2-3	TGCAGCGTTGAATCCCCAGGCACAGATACGCAGTATTTT	CSVESPGTDTQYF
-	-	13	TRBV2	TRBJ1-1	TGTGCCAGCAGTGAACTTAGAGCCACTGAAGCTTTCTTT	CASSELRATEAFF
-	TRBD2	16	TRBV5-1	TRBJ2-1	TGCGCCAGCAGCTTGGTACTAGCGGGCTCCTACAATGAGCAGTTCTTC	CASSLVLAGSYNEQFF
-	TRBD2	14	TRBV19	TRBJ2-7	TGTGCCAGTAGTCCGGCGGGAGTCGCCTACGAGCAGTACTTC	CASSPAGVAYEQYF
-	-	14	TRBV6-5	TRBJ2-3	TGTGCCAGCAGTTACTCGAAGACAATAGATACGCAGTATTTT	CASSYSKTIDTQYF
-	-	17	TRBV11-3	TRBJ2-7	TGTGCCAGCAGCTTAGACCTGAATAAGGGGTACTCCTACGAGCAGTACTTC	CASSLDLNKGYSYEQYF
-	-	15	TRBV6-5	TRBJ2-7	TGTGCCAGCAGTACTCTCTTCGGGAATAACTACGAGCAGTACTTC	CASSTLFGNNYEQYF
few	TRBD1	17	TRBV9	TRBJ1-1	TGTGCCAGCAGCGTAGCCGCGAGGACAGGCCCGAACACTGAAGCTTTCTTT	CASSVAARTGPNTEAFF
-	-	14	TRBV14	TRBJ2-5	TGTGCCAGCAGCCACGTACTGGGAGAGGAGACCCAGTACTTC	CASSHVLGEETQYF
-	-	13	TRBV15	TRBJ1-2	TGTGCCACCAGCAGGGGGCCGGGCTATGGCCACACCTTC	CATSRGPGYGHTF
-	-	15	TRBV9	TRBJ2-1	TGTGCCAGCAGCCCCGAGGGGACATTTCTCGGTGAGCAGTTCTTC	CASSPEGTFLGEQFF
-	-	11	TRBV29-1	TRBJ1-1	TGCAGCGTTGATCGTGGGGGGGAAGCTTTCTTT	CSVDRGGEAFF
-	TRBD2	16	TRBV2	TRBJ2-5	TGTGCCAGCAGTGCCGGGACTAGCGGGAGGGGAGAGACCCAGTACTTC	CASSAGTSGRGETQYF
-	TRBD1	15	TRBV11-2	TRBJ2-7	TGTGCCAGCAGCTTCGCCACCACAGGGGGCGAGGAGCAGTACTTC	CASSFATTGGEEQYF
-	TRBD1	15	TRBV6-1	TRBJ1-4	TGTGCCAGCAGTGTTGACAGGGGGCCTAATGAAAAACTGTTTTTT	CASSVDRGPNEKLFF
-	TRBD2	19	TRBV5-3	TRBJ2-1	TGTGCCAGAAGCGGCACCGGGACTAGCGGGAGTATATCCTACAATGAGCAGTTCTTC	CARSGTGTSGSISYNEQFF
-	TRBD2	14	TRBV7-9	TRBJ2-1	TGTGCCAGCAGCTCATGGGGAGGGGTCAATGAGCAGTTCTTC	CASSSWGGVNEQFF
-	TRBD2	17	TRBV5-4	TRBJ2-3	TGTGCCAGCAGCTTGGGGGCGACTAGCGGGGCCACAGATACGCAGTATTTT	CASSLGATSGATDTQYF
-	-	13	TRBV19	TRBJ1-5	TGTGCCAGTAGTACAGGGTGGGGTCAGCCCCAGCATTTT	CASSTGWGQPQHF
-	TRBD1	14	TRBV6-1	TRBJ2-7	TGTGCCAGCACCACCGGGACAGGGGGATACGAGCAGTACTTC	CASTTGTGGYEQYF
-	-	14	TRBV18	TRBJ1-2	TGTGCCAGCTCAAACACCCCAACAGAGGGAGGCTACACCTTC	CASSNTPTEGGYTF
-	TRBD2	15	TRBV7-6	TRBJ2-1	TGTGCCAGCAGCCGGACCGGGACTAGGAGGAATGAGCAGTTCTTC	CASSRTGTRRNEQFF
-	-	16	TRBV7-8	TRBJ1-3	TGTGCCAGCAGCTTAGTTCTGGGGGCGGCAGGAAACACCATATATTTT	CASSLVLGAAGNTIYF
-	-	12	TRBV6-1	TRBJ2-7	TGTGCCAGCATGGTAGCCACCTACGAGCAGTACTTC	CASMVATYEQYF
-	-	14	TRBV19	TRBJ2-7	TGTGCCAGTAGTCTGTCGGACAGCGGACTCGAGCAGTACTTC	CASSLSDSGLEQYF
-	TRBD2	17	TRBV7-3	TRBJ2-2	TGTGCCAGCAGCCAGGTAGCGGGAGTGCTGAACACCGGGGAGCTGTTTTTT	CASSQVAGVLNTGELFF
-	-	15	TRBV2	TRBJ1-2	TGTGCCAGCAGGGGGATCTTCGGGGTACGGAGTGGCTACACCTTC	CASRGIFGVRSGYTF